The clone carrying this T cell receptor (beta chain) was observed many times. Its antigen is as yet unknown. A read error may be the cause here, since a much bigger clone is one base away. Trimming shortened V by 5 bases and J by 3 bases, and 8 bases separated the two germline ends. The CDR3 has 13 residues. Germline loops: CDR1 MRHNA, CDR2 SNTAGT. The data were taken from a study of breast tumors, draining lymph nodes, adjacent tissues. Study-wide points: Tumor T cell lymph node origin was a supported hypothesis, not proven. Tumor and nontumor repertoires were significantly more similar in luminal-like than in basal-like breast cancer. Findings are consistent with lymph node origin and intratumoral expansion of most tumor T cells.

TCRdb re-analysed the multiplex PCR reads in MiXCR, keeping a single row per CDR3 protein. The profile shows tens of thousands of distinct CDR3 sequences, approximately 48% of them singletons. The chain joins TRBV6-4 to TRBJ1-5; D ambiguous. The receptor was derived from a female donor with breast cancer. Some clones in this sample may be carry-over from other donors' samples. The sequencing input was breast tumor tissue. The CDR3 loop reads CASSLGDNQPQHF. CDR3 nucleotides: TGTGCCAGCAGTCTCGGGGACAATCAGCCCCAGCATTTT.